This T cell receptor beta chain was identified in a study of control samples from healthy donors and cancer patients. CDR1 is LGHDT and CDR2 is YNNKEL in the germline V gene (reference sequence). V was clipped by 0 bases and J by 2 bases; unmatched bases: 6. This CDR3 comprises 17 residues. Measured with immunoSEQ multiplex PCR; TCRdb has only the in-frame clones, and not every one. The sample carries roughly 200,000 clones, about 93% recorded once. The specimen was blood. The clonotype originates from a man aged 50 to 59 in good health. V gene TRBV3-1 (or the pseudogene TRBV3-2) combines with J gene TRBJ2-2; 7 bases line up with TRBD1. The CDR3 nucleotides read TGTGCCAGCAGCCAAGATCGACAGGGCTTCAACACCGGGGAGCTGTTTTTT. Translation: CASSQDRQGFNTGELFF.